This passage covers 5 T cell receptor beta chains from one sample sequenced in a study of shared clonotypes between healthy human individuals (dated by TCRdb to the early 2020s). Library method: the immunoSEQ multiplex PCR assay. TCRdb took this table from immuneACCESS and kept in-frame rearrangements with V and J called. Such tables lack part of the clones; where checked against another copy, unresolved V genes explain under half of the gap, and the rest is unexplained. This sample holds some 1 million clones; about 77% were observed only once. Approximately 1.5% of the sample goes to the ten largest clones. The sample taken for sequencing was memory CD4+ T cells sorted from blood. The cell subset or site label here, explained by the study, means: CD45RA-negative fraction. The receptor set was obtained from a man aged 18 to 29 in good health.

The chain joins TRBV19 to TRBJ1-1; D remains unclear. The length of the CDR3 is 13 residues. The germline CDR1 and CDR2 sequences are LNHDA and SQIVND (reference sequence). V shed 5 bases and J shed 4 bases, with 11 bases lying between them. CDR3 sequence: CASSLRERTEAFF. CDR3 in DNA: TGTGCCAGTAGTCTCCGGGAGCGCACTGAAGCTTTCTTT.

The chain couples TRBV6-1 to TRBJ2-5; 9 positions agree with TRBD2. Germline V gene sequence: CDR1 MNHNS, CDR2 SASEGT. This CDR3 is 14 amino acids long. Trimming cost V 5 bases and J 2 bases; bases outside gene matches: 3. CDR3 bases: TGTGCCAGCAGTCTAGCGGGGTCTCAAGAGACCCAGTACTTC. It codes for CASSLAGSQETQYF.

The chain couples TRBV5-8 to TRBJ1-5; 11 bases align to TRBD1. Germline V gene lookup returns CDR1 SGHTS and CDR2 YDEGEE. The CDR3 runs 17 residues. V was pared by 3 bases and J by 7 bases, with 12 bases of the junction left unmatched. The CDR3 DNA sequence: TGTGCCAGCAGCTCAACACCGACCGGGACAGGGGGACAGCCCCAGCATTTT. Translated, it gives CASSSTPTGTGGQPQHF.

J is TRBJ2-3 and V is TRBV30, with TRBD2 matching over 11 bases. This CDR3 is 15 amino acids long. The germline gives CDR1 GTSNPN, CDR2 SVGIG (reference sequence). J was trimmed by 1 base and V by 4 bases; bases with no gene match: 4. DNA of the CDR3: TGTGCCTGGACTAGCGGGGGGCCCCGCACAGATACGCAGTATTTT. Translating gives CAWTSGGPRTDTQYF.

Here the CDR3 DNA reads TGTGCCAGCAGTTACGTTAGGGGGCGCCAGGTCGACGAGCAGTACTTC. Translation: CASSYVRGRQVDEQYF. This chain uses TRBV6-6 with TRBJ2-7, with TRBD1 matching 7 bases. Trimming took 2 bases from V and 5 from J; bases not matched to a gene: 12. Germline values: CDR1 MNHNY, CDR2 SVGAGI (reference sequence). The CDR3 extends over 16 amino acids.